The T cell receptor beta chain described here comes from a study of CD4 and CD8 cells across lung adenocarcinoma regions. The CDR3 extends over 14 amino acids. Germline V gives CDR1 GTSNPN, CDR2 SVGIG (reference sequence). J gave up 6 bases and V 2 bases, and 9 bases lay outside the gene matches. Localized lung adenocarcinoma, a non-small cell lung cancer, affected the donors. TCRdb reprocessed the PCR reads via MiXCR and lists one record per CDR3 protein. This sample carries about 25,000 distinct CDR3 sequences, 53% of them seen once, and the ten largest clones take less than 60%. The specimen sequenced was CD8+ T cells from the center of a lung tumor. The sequence derives from a male donor with lung adenocarcinoma. The CD4 and CD8 labels of this study may be unreliable. The J gene is TRBJ1-2, the V gene TRBV30, with 7 bases identical to TRBD1. Written as DNA, the CDR3 is TGTGCCTGGAGTTCACAGGGGCGGACAAATGGCTACACCTTC. Protein: CAWSSQGRTNGYTF.